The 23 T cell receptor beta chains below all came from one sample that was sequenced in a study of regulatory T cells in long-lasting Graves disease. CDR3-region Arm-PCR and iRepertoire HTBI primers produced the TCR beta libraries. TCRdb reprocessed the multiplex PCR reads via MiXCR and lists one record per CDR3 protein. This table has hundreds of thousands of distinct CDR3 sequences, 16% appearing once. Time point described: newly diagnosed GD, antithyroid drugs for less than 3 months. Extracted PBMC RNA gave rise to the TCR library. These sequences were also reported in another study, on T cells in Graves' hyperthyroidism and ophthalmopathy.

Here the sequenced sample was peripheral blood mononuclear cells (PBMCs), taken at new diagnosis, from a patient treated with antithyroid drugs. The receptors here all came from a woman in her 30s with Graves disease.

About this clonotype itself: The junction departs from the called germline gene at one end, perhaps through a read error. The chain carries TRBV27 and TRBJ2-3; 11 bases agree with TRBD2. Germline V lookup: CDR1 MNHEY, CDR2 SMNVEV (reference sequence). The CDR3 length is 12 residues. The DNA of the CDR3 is TGTGCCAGTAGTTTAGCGGGAGGGCCTCCGTATTTT. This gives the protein CASSLAGGPPYF.

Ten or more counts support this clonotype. CDR3 sequence reads: CASSLSGAGWYGYTF. CDR3 coding DNA: TGTGCCAGCAGTTTATCCGGGGCGGGGTGGTATGGCTACACCTTC. The genes are TRBV27 and TRBJ1-2; TRBD1 is a possible D gene (5 bases). Germline loops: CDR1 MNHEY, CDR2 SMNVEV (reference sequence). The CDR3 runs 15 residues. V lost 0 bases to trimming and J lost 5 bases, with 13 bases between them.

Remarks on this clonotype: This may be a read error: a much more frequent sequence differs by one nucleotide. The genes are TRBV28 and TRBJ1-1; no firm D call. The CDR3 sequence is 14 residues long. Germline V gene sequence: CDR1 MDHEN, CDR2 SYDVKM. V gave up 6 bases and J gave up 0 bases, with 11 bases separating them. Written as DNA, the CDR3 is TGTGCCAGCAGACGGACGTACATGAACACTGAAGCTTTCTTT. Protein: CASRRTYMNTEAFF.

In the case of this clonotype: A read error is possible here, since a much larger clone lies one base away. The CDR3 DNA follows: TGTGCCAGCATCGGGCAGGGGGCGGACCAAAAGACCCAGTACTTC. Its protein is CASIGQGADQKTQYF. This sequence joins TRBV2 and TRBJ2-1; 8 bases are shared with TRBD1. TRBJ2-5 explains the end of the DNA better; the J call may be wrong. Germline CDR1 is SNHLY and CDR2 is FYNNEI. The CDR3 has 15 amino acids.

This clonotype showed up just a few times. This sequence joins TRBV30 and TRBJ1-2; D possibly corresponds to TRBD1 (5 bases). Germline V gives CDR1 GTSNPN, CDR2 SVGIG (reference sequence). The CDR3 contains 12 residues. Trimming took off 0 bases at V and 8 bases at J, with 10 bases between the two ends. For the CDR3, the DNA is TGTGCCTGGAGTGTACCCGGGGGAGGCTACACCTTC. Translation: CAWSVPGGGYTF.

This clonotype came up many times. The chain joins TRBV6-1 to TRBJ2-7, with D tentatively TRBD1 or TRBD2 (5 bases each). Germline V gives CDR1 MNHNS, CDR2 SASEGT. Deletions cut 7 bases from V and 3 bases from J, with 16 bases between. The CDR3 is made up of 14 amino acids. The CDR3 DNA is TGTGCCAGCACGCGGGCTAGGGGTAACTACGAGCAGTACTTC. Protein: CASTRARGNYEQYF.

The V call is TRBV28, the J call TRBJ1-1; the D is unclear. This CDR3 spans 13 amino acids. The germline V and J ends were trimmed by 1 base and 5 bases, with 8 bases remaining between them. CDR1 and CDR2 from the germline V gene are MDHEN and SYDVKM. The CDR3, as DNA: TGTGCCAGCAGTTTATTTGTAGGGACTGAAGCTTTCTTT. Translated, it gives CASSLFVGTEAFF.

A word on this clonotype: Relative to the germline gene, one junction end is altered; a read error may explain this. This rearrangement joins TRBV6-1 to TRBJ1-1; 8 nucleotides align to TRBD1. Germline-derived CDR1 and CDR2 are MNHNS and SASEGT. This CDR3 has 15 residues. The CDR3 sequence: CASKGRGLLNAEAFF. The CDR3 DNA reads TGTGCCAGCAAAGGCAGGGGGCTTTTGAACGCTGAAGCTTTCTTT.

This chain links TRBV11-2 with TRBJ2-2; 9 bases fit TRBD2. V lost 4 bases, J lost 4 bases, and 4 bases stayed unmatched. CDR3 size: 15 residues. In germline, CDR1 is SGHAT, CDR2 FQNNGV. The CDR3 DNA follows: TGTGCCAGCAGCTCTCTAGCGGGGTCCACCGGGGAGCTGTTTTTT. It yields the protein CASSSLAGSTGELFF.

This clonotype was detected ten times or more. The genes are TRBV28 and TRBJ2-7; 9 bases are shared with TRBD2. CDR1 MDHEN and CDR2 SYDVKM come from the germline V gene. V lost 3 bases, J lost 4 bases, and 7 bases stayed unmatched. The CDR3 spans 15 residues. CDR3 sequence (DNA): TGTGCCAGCAGTTTTGCGCGGGAGGGCCGGTACGAGCAGTACTTC. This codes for CASSFAREGRYEQYF.

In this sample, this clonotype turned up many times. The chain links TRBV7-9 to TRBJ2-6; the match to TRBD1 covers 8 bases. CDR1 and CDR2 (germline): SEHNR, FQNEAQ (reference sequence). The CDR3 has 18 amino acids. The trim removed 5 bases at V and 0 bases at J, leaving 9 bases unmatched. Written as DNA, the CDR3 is TGTGCCAGCAGCGTGTCACAGGGGGTGGTCTCTGGGGCCAACGTCCTGACTTTC. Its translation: CASSVSQGVVSGANVLTF.

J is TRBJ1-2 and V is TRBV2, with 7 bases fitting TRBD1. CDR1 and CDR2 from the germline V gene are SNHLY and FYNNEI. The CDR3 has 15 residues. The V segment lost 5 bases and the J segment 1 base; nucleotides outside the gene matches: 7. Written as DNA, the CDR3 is TGTGCCAGCAGTCCCTCGGACAGGTTTAACTATGGCTACACCTTC. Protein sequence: CASSPSDRFNYGYTF.

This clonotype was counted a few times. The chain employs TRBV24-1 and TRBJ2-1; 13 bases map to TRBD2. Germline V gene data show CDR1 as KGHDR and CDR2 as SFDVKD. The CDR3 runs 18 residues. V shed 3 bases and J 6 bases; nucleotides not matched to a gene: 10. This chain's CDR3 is CATSDTFLLAGGVNEQFF. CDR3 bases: TGTGCCACCAGTGATACTTTTCTACTAGCGGGAGGGGTCAATGAGCAGTTCTTC.

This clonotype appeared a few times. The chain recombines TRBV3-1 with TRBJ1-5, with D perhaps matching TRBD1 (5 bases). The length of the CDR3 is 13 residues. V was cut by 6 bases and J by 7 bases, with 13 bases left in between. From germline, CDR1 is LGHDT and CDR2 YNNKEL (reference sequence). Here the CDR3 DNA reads TGTGCCAGCAGTGACACAGGTGACCAGCCCCAGCATTTT. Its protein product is CASSDTGDQPQHF. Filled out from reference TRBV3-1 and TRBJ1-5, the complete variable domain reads DTAVSQTPKYLVTQMGNDKSIKCEQNLGHDTMYWYKQDSKKFLKIMFSYNNKELIINETVPNRFSPKSPDKAHLNLHINSLELGDSAVYFCASSDTGDQPQHFGDGTRLSIL.

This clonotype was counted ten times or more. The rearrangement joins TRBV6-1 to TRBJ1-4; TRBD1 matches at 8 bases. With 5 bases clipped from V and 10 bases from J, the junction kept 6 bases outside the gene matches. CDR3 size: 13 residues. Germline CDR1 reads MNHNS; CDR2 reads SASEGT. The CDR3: CASSTTGVGKLFF. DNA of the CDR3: TGTGCCAGCAGTACGACAGGGGTTGGAAAACTGTTTTTT.

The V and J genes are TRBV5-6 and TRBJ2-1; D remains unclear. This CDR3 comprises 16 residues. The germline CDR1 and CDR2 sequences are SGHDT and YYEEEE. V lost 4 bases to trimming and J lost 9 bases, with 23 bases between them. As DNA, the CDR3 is TGTGCCAGCAGCCCTGGCTTCGGTAAGAGTAGTAGTGAGCAGTTCTTC. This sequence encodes CASSPGFGKSSSEQFF.

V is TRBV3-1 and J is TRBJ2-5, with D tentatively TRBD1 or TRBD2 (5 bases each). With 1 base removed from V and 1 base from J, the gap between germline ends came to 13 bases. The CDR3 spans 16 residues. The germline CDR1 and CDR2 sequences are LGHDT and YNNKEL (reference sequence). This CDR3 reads CASSQAGPGPQETQYF. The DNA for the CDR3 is TGTGCCAGCAGCCAAGCTGGGCCGGGACCCCAAGAGACCCAGTACTTC.

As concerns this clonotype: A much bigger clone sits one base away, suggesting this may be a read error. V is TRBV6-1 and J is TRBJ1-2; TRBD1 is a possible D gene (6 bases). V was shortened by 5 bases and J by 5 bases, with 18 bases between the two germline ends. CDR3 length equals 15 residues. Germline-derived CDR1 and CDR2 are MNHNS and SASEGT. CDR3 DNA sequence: TGTGCCAGCAGTATCGTTACCGGGACAAGTTATGGCTACACCTTC. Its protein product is CASSIVTGTSYGYTF.

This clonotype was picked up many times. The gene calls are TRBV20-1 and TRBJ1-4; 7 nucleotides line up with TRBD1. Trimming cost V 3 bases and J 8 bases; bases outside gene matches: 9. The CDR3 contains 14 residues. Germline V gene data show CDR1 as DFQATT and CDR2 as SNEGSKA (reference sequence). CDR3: CSARGQRSEEKLFF. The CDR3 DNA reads TGCAGTGCTAGGGGACAGCGATCTGAGGAAAAACTGTTTTTT.

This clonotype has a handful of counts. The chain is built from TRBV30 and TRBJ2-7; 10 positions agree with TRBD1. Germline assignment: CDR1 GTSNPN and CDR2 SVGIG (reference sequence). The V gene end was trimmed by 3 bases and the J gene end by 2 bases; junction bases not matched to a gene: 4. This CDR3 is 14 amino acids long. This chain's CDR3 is CAWRRGQGAYEQYF. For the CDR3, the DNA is TGTGCCTGGAGGCGAGGACAGGGGGCCTACGAGCAGTACTTC.

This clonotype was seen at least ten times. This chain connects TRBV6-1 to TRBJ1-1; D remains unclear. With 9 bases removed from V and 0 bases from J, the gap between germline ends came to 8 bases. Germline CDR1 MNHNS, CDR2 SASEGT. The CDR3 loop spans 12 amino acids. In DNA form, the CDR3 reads TGTGCCAGTTTTACGGTGAACACTGAAGCTTTCTTT. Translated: CASFTVNTEAFF.

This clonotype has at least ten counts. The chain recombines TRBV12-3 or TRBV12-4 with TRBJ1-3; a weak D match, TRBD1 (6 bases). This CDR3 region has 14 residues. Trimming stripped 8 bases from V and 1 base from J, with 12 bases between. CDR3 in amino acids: CASPRGQSGNTIYF. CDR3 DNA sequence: TGTGCCAGCCCTAGGGGACAATCTGGAAACACCATATATTTT.

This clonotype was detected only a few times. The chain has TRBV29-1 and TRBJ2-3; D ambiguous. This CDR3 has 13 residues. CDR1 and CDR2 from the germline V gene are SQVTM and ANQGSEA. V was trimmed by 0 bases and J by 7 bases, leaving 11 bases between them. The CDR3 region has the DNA TGCAGCGTTGAAGAACAAGGTGGGAATACGCAGTATTTT. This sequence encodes CSVEEQGGNTQYF.